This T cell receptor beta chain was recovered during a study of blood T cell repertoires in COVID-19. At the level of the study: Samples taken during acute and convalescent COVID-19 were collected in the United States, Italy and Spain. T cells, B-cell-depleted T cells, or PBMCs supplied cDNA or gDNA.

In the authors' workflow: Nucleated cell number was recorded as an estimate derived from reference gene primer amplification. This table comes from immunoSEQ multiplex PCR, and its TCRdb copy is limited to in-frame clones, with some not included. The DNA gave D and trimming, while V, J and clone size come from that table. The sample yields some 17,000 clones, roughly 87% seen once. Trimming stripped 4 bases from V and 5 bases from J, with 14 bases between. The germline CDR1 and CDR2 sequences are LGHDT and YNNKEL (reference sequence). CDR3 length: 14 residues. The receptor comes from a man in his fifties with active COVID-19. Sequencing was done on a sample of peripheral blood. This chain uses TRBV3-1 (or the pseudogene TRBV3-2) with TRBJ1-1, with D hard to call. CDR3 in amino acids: CASSLRSRSTEAFF. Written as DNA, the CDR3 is TGTGCCAGCAGCCTTCGTTCGAGGAGTACTGAAGCTTTCTTT.